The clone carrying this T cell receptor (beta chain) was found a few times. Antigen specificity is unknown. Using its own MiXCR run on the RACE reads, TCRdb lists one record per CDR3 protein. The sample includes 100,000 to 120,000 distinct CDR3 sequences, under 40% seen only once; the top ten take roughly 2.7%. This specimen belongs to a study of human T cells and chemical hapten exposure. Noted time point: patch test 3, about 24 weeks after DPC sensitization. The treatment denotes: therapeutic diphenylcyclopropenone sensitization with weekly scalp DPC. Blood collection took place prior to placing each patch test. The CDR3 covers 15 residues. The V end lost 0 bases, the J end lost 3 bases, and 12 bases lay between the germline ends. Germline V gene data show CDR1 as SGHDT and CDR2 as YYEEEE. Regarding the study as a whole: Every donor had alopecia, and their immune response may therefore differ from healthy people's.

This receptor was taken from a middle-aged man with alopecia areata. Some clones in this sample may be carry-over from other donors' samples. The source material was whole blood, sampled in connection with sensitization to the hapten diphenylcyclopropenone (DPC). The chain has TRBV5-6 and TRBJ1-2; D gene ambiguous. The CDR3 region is CASSLVSAFHYGYTF. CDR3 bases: TGTGCCAGCAGCTTGGTGTCAGCTTTCCACTATGGCTACACCTTC.